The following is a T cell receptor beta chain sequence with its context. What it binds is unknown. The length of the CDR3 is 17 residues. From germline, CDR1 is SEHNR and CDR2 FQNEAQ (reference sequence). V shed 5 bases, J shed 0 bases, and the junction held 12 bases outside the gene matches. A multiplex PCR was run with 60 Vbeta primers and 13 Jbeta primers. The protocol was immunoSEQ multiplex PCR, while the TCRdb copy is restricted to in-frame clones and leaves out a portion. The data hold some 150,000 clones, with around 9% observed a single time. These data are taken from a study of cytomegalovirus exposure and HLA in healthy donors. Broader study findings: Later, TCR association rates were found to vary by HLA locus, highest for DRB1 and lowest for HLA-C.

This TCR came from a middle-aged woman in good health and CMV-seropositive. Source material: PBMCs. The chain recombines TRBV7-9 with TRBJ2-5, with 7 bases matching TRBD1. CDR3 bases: TGTGCCAGCAGCCCGGGGACAGCCCCAGGGTACCAAGAGACCCAGTACTTC. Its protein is CASSPGTAPGYQETQYF.